One sample yielded the 8 T cell receptor beta chains listed below, sequenced in a study of metastatic and nonmetastatic thyroid tumors. Thyroid surgery was performed in patients who had received no treatment beforehand. MiXCR was used by TCRdb to re-call the PCR reads. The sample holds about 9,500 clones, approximately 32% seen once. Sequencing input: adjacent normal tissue. These receptors were taken from a female donor with papillary thyroid cancer or a benign thyroid nodule (not recorded which). Some clones in this sample may be carry-over from other donors' samples.

The chain uses TRBV27 and TRBJ2-2; D gene uncertain. The CDR3 loop spans 15 amino acids. Germline loops: CDR1 MNHEY, CDR2 SMNVEV (reference sequence). V lost 5 bases, J lost 1 base, and 11 bases lay in between. The CDR3 coding sequence is TGTGCCAGCAGTGAACGGGCGCAGAACACCGGGGAGCTGTTTTTT. Residues: CASSERAQNTGELFF.

This clone is medium-sized within its sample. V is TRBV20-1 and J is TRBJ1-1; 8 nucleotides match TRBD1. Germline CDR1 and CDR2: DFQATT and SNEGSKA (reference sequence). Unmatched junction bases numbered 8, after V lost 6 bases and J lost 5 bases. The CDR3 is 13 amino acids. The CDR3: CSAPGQGETEAFF. CDR3 DNA sequence: TGCAGTGCCCCAGGACAGGGTGAGACTGAAGCTTTCTTT.

The genes are TRBV7-6 and TRBJ2-2; no clear D gene. V lost 4 bases, J lost 0 bases, and 9 bases lay in between. CDR1 and CDR2 from the germline V gene are SGHVS and FNYEAQ. There are 15 residues in the CDR3. CDR3 region: CASSYSHANTGELFF. In nucleotides, the CDR3 is TGTGCCAGCAGCTACAGCCATGCGAACACCGGGGAGCTGTTTTTT.

This clone came up a few times. DNA for the CDR3: TGTGCCAGCATCCCAGACTACGGGAGCCGAGAGACCCAGTACTTC. It translates to CASIPDYGSRETQYF. The rearrangement joins TRBV25-1 to TRBJ2-5, with a weak D call TRBD2 (6 bases). The CDR3 runs to 15 residues. CDR1 MGHDK and CDR2 SYGVNS come from the germline V gene. Between the trimmed V and J ends, which lost 7 bases and 4 bases, there was a span of 19 bases.

This clone has a handful of counts. The rearrangement joins TRBV2 to TRBJ2-7; 8 nucleotides line up with TRBD2. This CDR3 contains 15 residues. Trimming cost V 5 bases and J 2 bases; bases outside gene matches: 8. CDR1 is SNHLY and CDR2 is FYNNEI in the germline V gene. The CDR3 loop is CASSSQLAATYEQYF. The CDR3 nucleotides are TGTGCCAGCAGTAGCCAACTAGCGGCAACCTACGAGCAGTACTTC.

This clone was seen ten or more times. The chain recombines TRBV12-3 or TRBV12-4 with TRBJ2-2; D gene unclear. V lost 4 bases to trimming and J lost 5 bases, with 5 bases between them. The CDR3 runs to 12 residues. CDR3 sequence reads: CASSYRTGELFF. DNA of the CDR3: TGTGCCAGCAGTTATAGGACCGGGGAGCTGTTTTTT.

A few counts support this clone. Here the CDR3 DNA reads TGCGCCAGCAGCTTGATGGGGCAAGGGGAGCAGTACTTC. This translates into CASSLMGQGEQYF. The V call is TRBV5-1, the J call TRBJ2-7, with D possibly being TRBD1 (5 bases). V lost 1 base to trimming and J lost 7 bases, with 12 bases between them. CDR1 and CDR2 (germline): SGHRS, YFSETQ. The CDR3 is made up of 13 amino acids.

V is TRBV7-2 and J is TRBJ2-7; 8 nucleotides agree with TRBD1. J was trimmed by 6 bases and V by 5 bases; bases with no gene match: 9. This CDR3 comprises 14 residues. Germline CDR1 and CDR2: SGHTA and FQGNSA. CDR3: CASSPVTGGVEQYF. The CDR3 region has the DNA TGTGCCAGCAGCCCTGTTACAGGGGGTGTCGAGCAGTACTTC.